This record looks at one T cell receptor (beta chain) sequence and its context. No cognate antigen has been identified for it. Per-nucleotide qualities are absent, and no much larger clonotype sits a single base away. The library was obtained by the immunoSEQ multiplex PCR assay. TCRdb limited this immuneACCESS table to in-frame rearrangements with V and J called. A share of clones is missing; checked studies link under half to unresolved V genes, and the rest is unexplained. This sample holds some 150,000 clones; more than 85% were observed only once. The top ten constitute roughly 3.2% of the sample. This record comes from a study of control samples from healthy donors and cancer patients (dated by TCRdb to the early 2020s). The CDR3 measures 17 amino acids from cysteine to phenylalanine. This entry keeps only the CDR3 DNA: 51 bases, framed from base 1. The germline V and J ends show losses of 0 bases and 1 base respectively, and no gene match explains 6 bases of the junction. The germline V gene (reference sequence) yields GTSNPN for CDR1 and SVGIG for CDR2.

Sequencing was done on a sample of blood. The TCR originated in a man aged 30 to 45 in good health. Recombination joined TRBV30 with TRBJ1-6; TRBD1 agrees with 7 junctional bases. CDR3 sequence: CAWSVATGESYNSPLHF. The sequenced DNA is TGTGCCTGGAGTGTCGCCACAGGGGAGTCCTATAATTCACCCCTCCACTTT.